Listed here are 26 T cell receptor beta chains from one sample, sequenced in a study of T-cell reconstitution after alpha-beta-depleted transplantation in children. Library preparation (for TCRbeta) was performed with unique molecular identifiers. TCRdb reprocessed the PCR reads via MiXCR and lists one record per CDR3 protein. This table has approximately 490,000 distinct CDR3 sequences, roughly a tenth appearing once. This sample comprised PBMCs, obtained before TCRalphabeta/CD19-depleted stem cell transplant. Receptors originate from a child aged 2-15 years with inherited bone marrow failure, due to receive a stem cell transplant.

This clonotype has ten or more counts. This chain joins TRBV21-1 and TRBJ2-7; the table's D call of TRBD2 was not tested on the DNA. TRBV21-1 is a documented pseudogene. CDR3 length: 17 residues. CDR3 coding DNA: TGTGCCAGCAGCAAAAGAGTCCTGGGGAGGGTTGCACACGAGCAGTACTTC. Its protein product is CASSKRVLGRVAHEQYF.

This clonotype came up a few times. CDR3 sequence reads: CASSQELVQGDLWNSPLHF. As DNA, the CDR3 is TGCGCCAGCAGCCAAGAACTGGTCCAGGGAGACTTGTGGAATTCACCCCTCCACTTT. V and J are TRBV4-3 and TRBJ1-6; D might be TRBD1 (5 bases). This CDR3 is built from 19 residues. V was pared by 0 bases and J by 7 bases, with 22 bases between. The germline CDR1 and CDR2 sequences are LGHNA and YSLEER.

The chain combines TRBV28 with TRBJ2-5; unclear D gene. The CDR3 is 13 residues long. CDR1 MDHEN and CDR2 SYDVKM come from the germline V gene. Trimming pared 2 bases from V and 0 bases from J, leaving 4 bases between. In nucleotides, the CDR3 is TGTGCCAGCAGTTTAATCCACCAAGAGACCCAGTACTTC. Translated, it gives CASSLIHQETQYF.

This clonotype turned up a few times. This chain joins TRBV5-5 and TRBJ1-5, with TRBD1 matching 9 bases. The trim removed 4 bases at V and 6 bases at J, leaving 14 bases unmatched. This CDR3 comprises 17 residues. Germline values: CDR1 SGHKS, CDR2 YYEKEE (reference sequence). The CDR3 DNA sequence: TGTGCCAGCAGCCTAGCCGAGACAGGGGGGTCGGTTCAGCCCCAGCATTTT. Its protein is CASSLAETGGSVQPQHF.

This clonotype has at least ten counts. The chain has TRBV6-2 or TRBV6-3 and TRBJ1-2, with D uncertain. The germline V gene has CDR1 MNHEY and CDR2 SVGEGT. V lost 0 bases and J 3 bases, leaving 8 bases between the germline ends. The length of the CDR3 is 14 residues. The CDR3 loop is CASSYSGYDYGYTF. The CDR3 DNA follows: TGTGCCAGCAGTTACTCAGGGTATGACTATGGCTACACCTTC.

The CDR3 loop is CASSGSPRETQYF. In DNA, the CDR3 is TGCGCCAGCTCAGGGTCCCCTCGAGAGACCCAGTACTTC. The chain joins TRBV5-1 to TRBJ2-5; D might be TRBD1 (5 bases). Germline values: CDR1 SGHRS, CDR2 YFSETQ. The CDR3 extends over 13 amino acids. V lost 7 bases, J lost 4 bases, and 14 bases lay in between.

This clonotype was recorded a few times. The V and J genes are TRBV6-5 and TRBJ2-7; TRBD1 agrees at 9 bases. Germline CDR1 and CDR2: MNHEY and SVGAGI. V lost 0 bases, J lost 7 bases, and 10 bases stayed unmatched. The CDR3 spans 16 residues. The CDR3 sequence is CASSYSIFGTGREQYF. DNA for the CDR3: TGTGCCAGCAGTTACTCGATTTTCGGGACAGGGCGTGAGCAGTACTTC.

The chain combines TRBV7-2 with TRBJ2-5; 11 bases agree with TRBD2. J lost 5 bases, V lost 1 base, and 6 bases had no gene match. The CDR3 is made up of 16 amino acids. Germline CDR1 SGHTA, CDR2 FQGNSA. The CDR3: CASSLVAGGPGETQYF. CDR3 in DNA: TGTGCCAGCAGCTTAGTAGCGGGAGGGCCGGGGGAGACCCAGTACTTC. Together with reference TRBV7-2 and TRBJ2-5, the CDR3 gives the full variable domain: GAGVSQSPSNKVTEKGKDVELRCDPISGHTALYWYRQSLGQGLEFLIYFQGNSAPDKSGLPSDRFSAERTGGSVSTLTIQRTQQEDSAVYLCASSLVAGGPGETQYFGPGTRLLVL.

Many counts were recorded for this clonotype. The chain employs TRBV12-3 or TRBV12-4 and TRBJ1-2; 7 positions agree with TRBD1. The CDR3 contains 14 residues. The J segment lost 8 bases and the V segment lost 5 bases, leaving 11 bases of the junction unmatched. Written as DNA, the CDR3 is TGTGCCAGCAGTCTCGGACCGACAGGGATCGGCTACACCTTC. Its translation: CASSLGPTGIGYTF.

This chain links TRBV4-2 with TRBJ1-2; D not resolved. CDR3 size: 15 residues. The V end was cut by 2 bases, the J end by 2 bases, with 12 bases between. CDR1 is LGHNA and CDR2 is YNFKEQ in the germline V gene. CDR3 residues: CASSQIRVQNYGYTF. The CDR3 nucleotides are TGTGCCAGCAGCCAAATCAGAGTCCAGAACTATGGCTACACCTTC.

This clonotype was picked up many times. V gene TRBV7-8 combines with J gene TRBJ2-3, with 9 bases matching TRBD2. Per the germline V gene, CDR1 is SGHVS and CDR2 is FQNEAQ. V lost 2 bases and J lost 3; bases outside the gene matches: 12. CDR3 length: 18 residues. CDR3 bases: TGTGCCAGCAGCTTACAGCGGGAGGACCTCTGGGGGACAGATACGCAGTATTTT. Translating it yields CASSLQREDLWGTDTQYF.

This clonotype has only a few counts. The rearrangement links TRBV12-3 or TRBV12-4 to TRBJ2-4; D is ambiguous. The ends were cut back, 4 bases at V and 4 bases at J, with 14 bases in the middle. CDR3 length: 15 amino acids. The chain's CDR3 is CASSSPYEQKNIQYF. The CDR3 DNA sequence: TGTGCCAGCAGTTCCCCGTACGAGCAGAAAAACATTCAGTACTTC.

The sample holds many counts of this clonotype. The genes are TRBV14 and TRBJ2-2; D is ambiguous. The germline CDR1 and CDR2 sequences are SGHDN and FVKESK. This CDR3 spans 16 amino acids. V dropped 0 bases and J dropped 4 bases, with 12 bases sitting between them. CDR3 nucleotide sequence: TGTGCCAGCAGCCAAGAAACGGGTTCTATCACCGGGGAGCTGTTTTTT. Protein product: CASSQETGSITGELFF.

This clonotype was picked up many times. This chain connects TRBV14 to TRBJ1-1; 8 nucleotides match TRBD1. The germline V gene encodes CDR1 SGHDN and CDR2 FVKESK. This CDR3 spans 16 amino acids. V shed 4 bases and J 3 bases; nucleotides not matched to a gene: 10. The CDR3 DNA reads as TGTGCCAGCAGCCTGACAGGGGAGGGGGCGGACACTGAAGCTTTCTTT. Amino acid sequence: CASSLTGEGADTEAFF.

This clonotype has at least ten counts. The chain uses TRBV2 and TRBJ2-3; D is uncertain. This CDR3 contains 12 residues. The germline gives CDR1 SNHLY, CDR2 FYNNEI. Trimming pared 2 bases from V and 6 bases from J, leaving 6 bases between. For the CDR3, the DNA is TGTGCCAGCAGTGAAATGAGTGATACGCAGTATTTT. It specifies CASSEMSDTQYF.

The table lists this clonotype with a few counts. V gene TRBV29-1 combines with J gene TRBJ2-5; D not resolved. V gave up 4 bases and J gave up 2 bases, with 11 bases separating them. In germline, CDR1 is SQVTM, CDR2 ANQGSEA. This CDR3 region has 13 residues. CDR3 sequence reads: CSVVSTEQETQYF. The CDR3 DNA reads as TGCAGCGTTGTAAGCACAGAACAAGAGACCCAGTACTTC. The entire variable domain, with the rest obtained from reference TRBV29-1 and TRBJ2-5, is as follows: SAVISQKPSRDICQRGTSLTIQCQVDSQVTMMFWYRQQPGQSLTLIATANQGSEATYESGFVIDKFPISRPNLTFSTLTVSNMSPEDSSIYLCSVVSTEQETQYFGPGTRLLVL.

This clonotype was seen at least ten times. The rearrangement joins TRBV27 to TRBJ2-2, with D perhaps TRBD2 (6 bases). V shed 3 bases and J shed 8 bases, with 19 bases lying between them. CDR3 length equals 16 residues. Germline V gene lookup returns CDR1 MNHEY and CDR2 SMNVEV (reference sequence). For the CDR3, the DNA is TGTGCCAGCAGTTTCCACCGACTAGGGCCCCGTGGGGAGCTGTTTTTT. It codes for CASSFHRLGPRGELFF.

In the case of this clonotype: Since a much larger clone is just one base distant, this may be a read error. The gene calls are TRBV28 and TRBJ2-3; D could derive from TRBD1 or TRBD2 (5 bases each). Germline V gene sequence: CDR1 MDHEN, CDR2 SYDVKM. This CDR3 has 14 residues. Trimming removed 3 bases at V and 4 bases at J, with 11 bases between. The CDR3 loop reads CASSFPREPDTQYF. CDR3 in DNA: TGTGCCAGCAGTTTCCCCAGGGAGCCAGATACGCAGTATTTT.

This clonotype was counted at least ten times. This chain connects TRBV7-2 to TRBJ2-3; the D call may be TRBD1 or TRBD2 (5 bases each). Deletions cut 3 bases from V and 5 bases from J, with 6 bases between. The CDR3 is made up of 12 amino acids. The germline V gene has CDR1 SGHTA and CDR2 FQGNSA. The CDR3 region is CASSFGGDTQYF. DNA of the CDR3: TGTGCCAGCAGCTTTGGGGGAGATACGCAGTATTTT.

This clonotype has a handful of counts. The V gene is TRBV15, the J gene TRBJ2-7, with D possibly matching TRBD1 (6 bases). The germline V gene encodes CDR1 LNHNV and CDR2 YYDKDF (reference sequence). CDR3 length equals 13 residues. Trimming pared 5 bases from V and 2 bases from J, leaving 10 bases between. CDR3 sequence reads: CATSPRTAYEQYF. The CDR3 DNA is TGTGCCACCAGCCCCAGGACAGCCTACGAGCAGTACTTC.

This clonotype was seen a few times. The chain joins TRBV29-1 to TRBJ2-3, with 7 nucleotides matching TRBD2. Per the germline V gene, CDR1 is SQVTM and CDR2 is ANQGSEA. V was pared by 4 bases and J by 5 bases, with 9 bases of the junction left unmatched. This CDR3 region has 14 residues. CDR3: CSVGLALPVDTQYF. The CDR3 coding sequence is TGCAGCGTTGGACTAGCCTTACCTGTAGATACGCAGTATTTT.

The table lists this clonotype with many counts. The V gene is TRBV11-2, the J gene TRBJ2-5, with a possible D match to TRBD2 (5 bases). Germline lookup yields CDR1 SGHAT and CDR2 FQNNGV. The ends were cut back, 0 bases at V and 5 bases at J, with 22 bases in the middle. The CDR3 has 18 residues. The CDR3 sequence is CASSLERRRVREWETQYF. CDR3 DNA sequence: TGTGCCAGCAGCTTAGAACGGCGGCGGGTTAGGGAGTGGGAGACCCAGTACTTC.

As for this clonotype: One base away lies a much larger clone, so this may be a sequencing read error. The rearrangement joins TRBV12-3 or TRBV12-4 to TRBJ2-7; TRBD1 might be the D (5 bases). The CDR3 is made up of 14 amino acids. DNA of the CDR3: TGTGCCAGCAGTTTAGACAGGCGCACCTACGAGCAGAACTTC. Residues: CASSLDRRTYEQNF.

This clonotype was counted many times. This chain uses TRBV5-1 with TRBJ2-1, with a weak D call TRBD1 (5 bases). The CDR3 is made up of 14 amino acids. With 2 bases removed from V and 12 bases from J, the gap between germline ends came to 18 bases. The germline CDR1 and CDR2 sequences are SGHRS and YFSETQ. CDR3 DNA sequence: TGCGCCAGCAGCTTCCCTCGTCAGGGAATTGGGCAGTTCTTC. Protein sequence: CASSFPRQGIGQFF.

This clonotype occurred a few times. The genes are TRBV9 and TRBJ1-5, with D possibly TRBD1 on 6 matching bases. Germline V gene sequence: CDR1 SGDLS, CDR2 YYNGEE. V was pared by 5 bases and J by 4 bases, with 16 bases between. The CDR3 length is 15 residues. CDR3 DNA: TGTGCCAGCAGTCTAGGGGGGGGGCGGAATCAGCCCCAGCATTTT. Its protein product is CASSLGGGRNQPQHF.

The CDR3: CASSNRDRAYEQYF. CDR3 coding DNA: TGTGCCAGCAGCAACCGGGACAGAGCCTACGAGCAGTACTTC. This chain uses TRBV28 with TRBJ2-7; 7 bases are shared with TRBD1. The germline CDR1 and CDR2 sequences are MDHEN and SYDVKM. CDR3 length: 14 residues. Trimming at V came to 6 bases and at J to 2 bases, leaving 7 bases not matched to a gene.